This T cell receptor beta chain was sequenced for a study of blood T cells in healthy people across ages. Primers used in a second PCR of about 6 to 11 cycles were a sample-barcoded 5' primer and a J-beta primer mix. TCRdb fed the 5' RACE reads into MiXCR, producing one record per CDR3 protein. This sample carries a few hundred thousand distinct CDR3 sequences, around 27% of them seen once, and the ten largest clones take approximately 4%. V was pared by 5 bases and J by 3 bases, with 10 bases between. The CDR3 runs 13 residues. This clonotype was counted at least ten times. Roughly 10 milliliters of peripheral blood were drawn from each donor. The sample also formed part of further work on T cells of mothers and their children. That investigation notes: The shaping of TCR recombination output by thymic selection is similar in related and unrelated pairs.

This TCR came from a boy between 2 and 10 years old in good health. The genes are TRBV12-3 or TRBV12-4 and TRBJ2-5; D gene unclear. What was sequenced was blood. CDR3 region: CASSLGYEETQYF. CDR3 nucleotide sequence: TGTGCCAGCAGTCTCGGGTACGAAGAGACCCAGTACTTC.